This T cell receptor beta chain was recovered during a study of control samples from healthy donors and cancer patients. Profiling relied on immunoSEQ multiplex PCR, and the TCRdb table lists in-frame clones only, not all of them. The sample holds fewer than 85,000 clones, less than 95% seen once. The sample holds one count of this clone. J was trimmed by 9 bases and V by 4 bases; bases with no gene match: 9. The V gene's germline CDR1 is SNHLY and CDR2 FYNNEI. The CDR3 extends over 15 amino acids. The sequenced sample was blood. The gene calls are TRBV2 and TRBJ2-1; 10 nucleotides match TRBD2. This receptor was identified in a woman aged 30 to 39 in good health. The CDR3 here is CASSGPAGGQGEQFF. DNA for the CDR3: TGTGCCAGCAGTGGGCCAGCGGGGGGGCAGGGTGAGCAGTTCTTC.